Following are 21 T cell receptor beta chains from one sample sequenced in a study of cytomegalovirus exposure and HLA in healthy donors. Assay used: immunoSEQ multiplex PCR; TCRdb lists only in-frame clones, some missing. The table has 150,000 or so clones, 89% seen once; the top ten hold around 1.3%. The specimen sequenced was PBMCs. Receptors originate from a young woman in good health and CMV-seronegative.

V gene TRBV15 combines with J gene TRBJ2-2; 9 positions agree with TRBD2. V lost 0 bases to trimming and J lost 6 bases; unmatched junction nucleotides: 5. There are 16 residues in the CDR3. Germline CDR1 reads LNHNV; CDR2 reads YYDKDF (reference sequence). The CDR3 protein is CATSRERGGIPGELFF. The CDR3 nucleotides are TGTGCCACCAGCAGAGAGCGGGGGGGTATACCCGGGGAGCTGTTTTTT.

The rearrangement uses TRBV7-2 and TRBJ1-1; D uncertain. V lost 5 bases to trimming and J lost 1 base, with 14 bases between them. Germline lookup yields CDR1 SGHTA and CDR2 FQGNSA. CDR3 length: 15 residues. The chain's CDR3 is CASSPVYGRNTEAFF. As DNA, the CDR3 is TGTGCCAGCAGCCCCGTCTACGGGAGGAACACTGAAGCTTTCTTT.

The chain couples TRBV19 to TRBJ2-2; 8 bases fit TRBD1. This CDR3 is built from 15 residues. CDR1 and CDR2 from the germline V gene are LNHDA and SQIVND (reference sequence). J was trimmed by 0 bases and V by 4 bases; bases with no gene match: 1. CDR3: CASSKQGANTGELFF. CDR3 sequence (DNA): TGTGCCAGTAGTAAACAGGGGGCGAACACCGGGGAGCTGTTTTTT.

The rearrangement joins TRBV9 to TRBJ1-1; D remains ambiguous. The germline gives CDR1 SGDLS, CDR2 YYNGEE. V was cut by 4 bases and J by 4 bases, with 11 bases left in between. The CDR3 runs to 13 residues. The chain's CDR3 is CASSTSRGTEAFF. CDR3 DNA sequence: TGTGCCAGCAGCACCTCCCGGGGCACTGAAGCTTTCTTT.

The genes are TRBV6-1 and TRBJ2-2; perhaps TRBD1 as D (6 bases). Looked up from germline, CDR1 is MNHNS and CDR2 is SASEGT. The CDR3 runs 13 residues. V was shortened by 9 bases and J by 2 bases, with 10 bases between the two germline ends. The CDR3 region has the DNA TGTGCCAGTCAGGGGTTAAACACCGGGGAGCTGTTTTTT. It is translated as CASQGLNTGELFF.

CDR3 protein: CASSSRQNTEAFF. The CDR3, as DNA: TGTGCCAGCAGCTCGAGACAGAACACTGAAGCTTTCTTT. This rearrangement joins TRBV11-2 to TRBJ1-1; D not resolved. Germline CDR1 is SGHAT and CDR2 is FQNNGV. This CDR3 has 13 residues. V dropped 4 bases and J dropped 1 base, with 7 bases sitting between them.

This rearrangement joins TRBV5-1 to TRBJ1-3; unclear D gene. V was pared by 0 bases and J by 0 bases, with 4 bases between. The CDR3 length is 14 residues. Germline CDR1 SGHRS, CDR2 YFSETQ. The CDR3 protein is CASSLDLSGNTIYF. The CDR3 DNA reads as TGCGCCAGCAGCTTGGATCTCTCTGGAAACACCATATATTTT.

This chain connects TRBV19 to TRBJ1-5; no reliable D call. The germline CDR1 and CDR2 sequences are LNHDA and SQIVND (reference sequence). Deletions cut 7 bases from V and 2 bases from J, with 12 bases between. CDR3 length equals 14 residues. CDR3 protein: CASTPIGGNQPQHF. The CDR3 region has the DNA TGTGCCAGTACCCCAATCGGGGGCAATCAGCCCCAGCATTTT.

The chain couples TRBV19 to TRBJ1-2; weak D call: TRBD1 (6 bases). CDR3 size: 14 residues. Looked up from germline, CDR1 is LNHDA and CDR2 is SQIVND (reference sequence). The V end was cut by 5 bases, the J end by 6 bases, with 16 bases between. CDR3 residues: CASSPRDKGNGYTF. The CDR3 nucleotides read TGTGCCAGTAGTCCCAGGGACAAAGGCAATGGCTACACCTTC. The whole variable domain, filled in from reference TRBV19 and TRBJ1-2, reads DGGITQSPKYLFRKEGQNVTLSCEQNLNHDAMYWYRQDPGQGLRLIYYSQIVNDFQKGDIAEGYSVSREKKESFPLTVTSAQKNPTAFYLCASSPRDKGNGYTFGSGTRLTVV.

The chain combines TRBV7-6 with TRBJ1-3; D might be TRBD1 (5 bases). Trimming removed 4 bases at V and 3 bases at J, with 16 bases between. Germline lookup yields CDR1 SGHVS and CDR2 FNYEAQ. This CDR3 region has 16 residues. Written as DNA, the CDR3 is TGTGCCAGCAGCTCCTCCCCAGGGTTTGGTGGAAACACCATATATTTT. Residues: CASSSSPGFGGNTIYF.

The CDR3 sequence: CASNVDRPSYEQYF. Here the CDR3 DNA reads TGCGCCAGCAACGTAGACAGGCCCTCCTACGAGCAGTACTTC. The rearrangement uses TRBV4-1 and TRBJ2-7; the D gene is possibly TRBD1 (6 bases). Germline values: CDR1 MGHRA, CDR2 YSYEKL. Trimming shortened V by 7 bases and J by 0 bases, and 13 bases separated the two germline ends. The CDR3 runs to 14 residues.

This clone was picked up one time. The gene calls are TRBV19 and TRBJ2-2, with D possibly TRBD1 on 6 matching bases. CDR1 is LNHDA and CDR2 is SQIVND in the germline V gene (reference sequence). The CDR3 spans 14 residues. Trimming took off 4 bases at V and 5 bases at J, with 11 bases between the two ends. The CDR3 protein is CASSNKGETGELFF. The CDR3 DNA reads TGTGCCAGTAGTAACAAGGGGGAGACCGGGGAGCTGTTTTTT.

The chain has TRBV6-1 and TRBJ2-7, with TRBD1 matching 10 bases. CDR1 and CDR2 from the germline V gene are MNHNS and SASEGT. V was clipped by 3 bases and J by 4 bases; unmatched bases: 12. The CDR3 covers 17 residues. DNA for the CDR3: TGTGCCAGCAGTGAGATGGTCCCGACAGGGGGCTGGTACGAGCAGTACTTC. Translated, it gives CASSEMVPTGGWYEQYF.

The rearrangement uses TRBV5-4 and TRBJ1-1, with TRBD1 matching over 7 bases. V gave up 4 bases and J gave up 0 bases; unmatched junction bases: 6. Per germline, CDR1 SGHNT and CDR2 YYREEE (reference sequence). CDR3 length: 15 amino acids. CDR3 coding DNA: TGTGCCAGCAGCGACAGGGTACGAATGAACACTGAAGCTTTCTTT. Translating gives CASSDRVRMNTEAFF.

This chain joins TRBV4-2 and TRBJ2-3; the match to TRBD2 covers 9 bases. CDR3 length: 16 amino acids. Germline CDR1 and CDR2: LGHNA and YNFKEQ. Losses at the gene ends were 1 base for V and 4 bases for J; bases not matched to a gene: 6. This chain's CDR3 is CASSQVPGLASDTQYF. Written as DNA, the CDR3 is TGTGCCAGCAGCCAAGTTCCGGGACTAGCTTCAGATACGCAGTATTTT.

The genes are TRBV29-1 and TRBJ2-5; D possibly corresponds to TRBD2 (6 bases). CDR3 length: 15 amino acids. Trimming took 6 bases from V and 1 from J, leaving 18 bases between them. Germline V gives CDR1 SQVTM, CDR2 ANQGSEA. The CDR3 nucleotides are TGCAGCGTGGTCGGGGGACCGACACTCCAAGAGACCCAGTACTTC. It encodes CSVVGGPTLQETQYF. The whole variable domain, remainder taken from reference TRBV29-1 and TRBJ2-5, is SAVISQKPSRDICQRGTSLTIQCQVDSQVTMMFWYRQQPGQSLTLIATANQGSEATYESGFVIDKFPISRPNLTFSTLTVSNMSPEDSSIYLCSVVGGPTLQETQYFGPGTRLLVL.

The chain couples TRBV5-1 to TRBJ1-6, with a weak D call TRBD1 (5 bases). The CDR3 has 14 residues. Germline-derived CDR1 and CDR2 are SGHRS and YFSETQ. Trimming pared 3 bases from V and 8 bases from J, leaving 12 bases between. In DNA form, the CDR3 reads TGCGCCAGCAGCTCCAGGGATTTGGATTCACCCCTCCACTTT. Translating gives CASSSRDLDSPLHF.

The rearrangement uses TRBV5-5 and TRBJ2-5, with D perhaps TRBD2 (6 bases). The CDR3 length is 14 residues. From germline, CDR1 is SGHKS and CDR2 YYEKEE (reference sequence). Trimming cost V 4 bases and J 5 bases, with 15 bases left between them. CDR3 DNA sequence: TGTGCCAGCAGCCCACCATTGGGGAGGGAGACCCAGTACTTC. Amino acid sequence: CASSPPLGRETQYF.

This clone came up many times. The gene calls are TRBV4-1 and TRBJ1-2; D remains ambiguous. Germline values: CDR1 MGHRA, CDR2 YSYEKL. The V gene lost 2 bases and the J gene lost 4 bases, with 11 bases spanning the gap. The length of the CDR3 is 14 residues. The CDR3 bases are TGCGCCAGCAGCCAACTAGGAGCGACCTATGGCTACACCTTC. Its translation: CASSQLGATYGYTF.

CDR3 amino acids: CASSFSETEGASDTQYF. The DNA of the CDR3 is TGCGCCAGCAGCTTTTCCGAAACGGAGGGGGCTTCAGATACGCAGTATTTT. This chain connects TRBV5-1 to TRBJ2-3, with TRBD1 as a possible D gene (7 bases). Germline values: CDR1 SGHRS, CDR2 YFSETQ. V was pared by 2 bases and J by 4 bases, with 20 bases between. The CDR3 runs 17 residues.

This clone showed up just once. The rearrangement uses TRBV5-1 and TRBJ1-3; TRBD1 matches 7 bases. The CDR3 is made up of 19 amino acids. Per the germline V gene, CDR1 is SGHRS and CDR2 is YFSETQ. V was pared by 4 bases and J by 0 bases, with 16 bases of the junction left unmatched. The CDR3 loop reads CASSLRPQGMPLSGNTIYF. CDR3 in DNA: TGCGCCAGCAGCCTCCGACCACAGGGGATGCCTCTCTCTGGAAACACCATATATTTT.